This T cell receptor beta chain was observed in a study of T cells expressing NK-cell markers. Background on the study: From sorted CD3+CD56+NKG2C+, CD3+CD56+NKG2C- and CD3+CD56-NKG2C+ T cells came the TCR beta repertoires.

Using the 5' RACE reads, TCRdb records one entry per CDR3 protein without DNA. The sample's table shows around 470,000 distinct CDR3 sequences. The CDR3 covers 18 residues. The receptor's source is a woman aged 50 to 65 in good health. Sequenced: blood T cells: a sorted CD56 or NKG2C T cell subset, CD4+ or CD8+ T cells, or bulk PBMC T cells (not recorded which). The rearrangement uses TRBV21-1 and TRBJ1-1. TRBV21-1 is recorded as a pseudogene. The CDR3 sequence: CASSKVSRTVCLNTEAFF.